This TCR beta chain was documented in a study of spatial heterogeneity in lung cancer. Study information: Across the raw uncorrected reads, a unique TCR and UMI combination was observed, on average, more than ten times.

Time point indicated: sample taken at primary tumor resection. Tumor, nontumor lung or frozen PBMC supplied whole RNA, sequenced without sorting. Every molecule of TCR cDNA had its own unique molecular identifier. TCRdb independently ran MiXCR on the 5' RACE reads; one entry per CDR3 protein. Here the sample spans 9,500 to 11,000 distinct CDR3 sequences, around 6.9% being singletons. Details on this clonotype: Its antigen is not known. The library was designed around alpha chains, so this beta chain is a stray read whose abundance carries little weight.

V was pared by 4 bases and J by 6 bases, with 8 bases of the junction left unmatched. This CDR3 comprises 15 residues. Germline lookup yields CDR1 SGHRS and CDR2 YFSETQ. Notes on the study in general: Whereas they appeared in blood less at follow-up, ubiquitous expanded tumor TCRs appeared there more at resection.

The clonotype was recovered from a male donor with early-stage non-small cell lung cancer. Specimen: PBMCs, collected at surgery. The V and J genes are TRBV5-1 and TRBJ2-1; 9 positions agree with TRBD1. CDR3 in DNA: TGCGCCAGCAGCCGCTGGACAGGGGAAAGCAATGAGCAGTTCTTC. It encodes CASSRWTGESNEQFF.